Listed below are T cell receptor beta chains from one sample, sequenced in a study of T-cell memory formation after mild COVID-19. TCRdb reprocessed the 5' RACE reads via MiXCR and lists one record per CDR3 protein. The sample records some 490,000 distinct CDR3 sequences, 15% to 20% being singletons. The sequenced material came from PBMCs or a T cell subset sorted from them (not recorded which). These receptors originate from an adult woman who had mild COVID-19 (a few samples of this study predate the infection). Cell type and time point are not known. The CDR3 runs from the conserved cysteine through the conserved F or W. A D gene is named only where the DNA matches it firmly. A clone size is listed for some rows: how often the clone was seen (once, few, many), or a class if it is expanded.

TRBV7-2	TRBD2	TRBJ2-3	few	CASSLETGGEWKQYF	TGTGCCAGCAGCTTAGAGACTGGGGGGGAGTGGAAGCAGTATTTT
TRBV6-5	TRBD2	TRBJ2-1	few	CASSSLAGSSYNEQFF	TGTGCCAGCAGTTCTCTAGCGGGCAGCTCCTACAATGAGCAGTTCTTC
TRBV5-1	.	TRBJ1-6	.	CASSQGQTANSPLHF	TGCGCCAGCAGCCAAGGACAGACGGCAAATTCACCCCTCCACTTT
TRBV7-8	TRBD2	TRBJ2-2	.	CASSLVGGRAHGELFF	TGTGCCAGCAGCTTAGTTGGCGGGAGGGCCCACGGGGAGCTGTTTTTT
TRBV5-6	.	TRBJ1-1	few	CASSLPGSTEAFF	TGTGCCAGCAGCTTGCCAGGGAGCACTGAAGCTTTCTTT
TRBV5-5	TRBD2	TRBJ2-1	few	CASSSHTGLAENEQFF	TGTGCCAGCAGCTCCCATACGGGACTAGCGGAGAATGAGCAGTTCTTC
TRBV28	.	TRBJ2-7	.	CASTSPDTHYEQYF	TGTGCCAGCACTTCACCGGACACCCACTACGAGCAGTACTTC
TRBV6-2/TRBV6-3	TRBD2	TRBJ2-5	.	CASTEGVSGRGGETQYF	TGTGCCAGCACCGAAGGTGTGAGCGGGAGAGGGGGGGAGACCCAGTACTTC
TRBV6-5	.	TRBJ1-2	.	CASSYGPGPGVRGYTF	TGTGCCAGCAGTTATGGCCCTGGTCCAGGGGTGCGAGGCTACACCTTC
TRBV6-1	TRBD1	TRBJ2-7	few	CASRDRVVYEQYF	TGTGCCAGCAGAGACAGGGTAGTCTACGAGCAGTACTTC
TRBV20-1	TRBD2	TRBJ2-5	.	CSARGCGGGISETQYF	TGCAGTGCTAGAGGCTGCGGCGGGGGGATATCTGAGACCCAGTACTTC
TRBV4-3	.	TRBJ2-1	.	CASSQGLVSEQFF	TGCGCCAGCAGCCAAGGACTAGTAAGTGAGCAGTTCTTC
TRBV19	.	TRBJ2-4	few	CASSIRGVNIQYF	TGTGCCAGTAGTATTAGGGGAGTAAACATTCAGTACTTC
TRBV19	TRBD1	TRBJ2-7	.	CASSIGQGNIYEQYF	TGTGCCAGTAGTATTGGACAGGGGAATATCTACGAGCAGTACTTC
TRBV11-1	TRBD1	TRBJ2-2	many	CASRPTGAGTGELFF	TGTGCCAGCAGACCAACAGGGGCGGGCACCGGGGAGCTGTTTTTT
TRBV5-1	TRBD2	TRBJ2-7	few	CASSLDSGGAVPEQYF	TGCGCCAGCAGCTTGGATAGCGGGGGGGCAGTCCCCGAGCAGTACTTC
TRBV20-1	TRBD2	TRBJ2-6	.	CSARSPTSGGRGANVLTF	TGCAGTGCTAGGTCCCCGACTAGCGGGGGGAGGGGGGCCAACGTCCTGACTTTC
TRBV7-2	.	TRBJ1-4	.	CASSLGISPGEKLFF	TGTGCCAGCAGCTTAGGGATCAGCCCAGGTGAAAAACTGTTTTTT
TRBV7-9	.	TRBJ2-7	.	CASSLAVRPGEQYF	TGTGCCAGCAGCTTAGCGGTCCGGCCGGGCGAGCAGTACTTC
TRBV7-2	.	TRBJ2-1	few	CASSIRGDEQFF	TGTGCCAGCAGCATCCGAGGCGATGAGCAGTTCTTC
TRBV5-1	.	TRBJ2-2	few	CASRLRQGLSDTGELFF	TGCGCCAGCAGGCTGAGGCAGGGTTTGTCGGACACCGGGGAGCTGTTTTTT
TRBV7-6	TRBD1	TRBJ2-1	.	CASSLVRQGSEQFF	TGTGCCAGCAGCTTAGTTCGACAGGGTAGTGAGCAGTTCTTC
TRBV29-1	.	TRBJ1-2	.	CSVEGTGTHRGYTF	TGCAGCGTTGAAGGGACCGGGACACATAGGGGCTACACCTTC
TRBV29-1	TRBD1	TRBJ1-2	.	CSVPEGARGYTF	TGCAGCGTGCCGGAGGGGGCGCGTGGCTACACCTTC
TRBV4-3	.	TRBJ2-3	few	CASSQLWGEPEGVDTQYF	TGCGCCAGCAGCCAACTCTGGGGGGAGCCCGAGGGGGTAGATACGCAGTATTTT
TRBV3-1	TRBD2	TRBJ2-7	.	CASSLLGTSGREQYF	TGTGCCAGCAGCCTCCTGGGGACTAGCGGGCGCGAGCAGTACTTC
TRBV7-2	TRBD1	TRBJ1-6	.	CASSRRTGTNSPLHF	TGTGCCAGCAGCCGGCGGACAGGGACAAATTCACCCCTCCACTTT
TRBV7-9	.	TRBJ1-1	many	CASSLSDTEAFF	TGTGCCAGCAGCTTATCGGACACTGAAGCTTTCTTT